These 29 T cell receptor beta chains share one sample of origin, sequenced in a study of control samples from healthy donors and cancer patients. Data came from immunoSEQ multiplex PCR; TCRdb stores just in-frame clones and leaves some out. The top ten hold over 1.5% of the sample, which has approximately 150,000 clones, 80% to 90% seen once. Input material: blood. These receptors were taken from a man younger than 35 in good health.

This clone was recorded only once. The rearrangement uses TRBV6-5 and TRBJ2-2; D is ambiguous. The CDR3 is 15 amino acids. CDR1 is MNHEY and CDR2 is SVGAGI in the germline V gene. V was pared by 2 bases and J by 2 bases, with 9 bases between. In DNA form, the CDR3 reads TGTGCCAGCAGTTACCTGTCTACTAACACCGGGGAGCTGTTTTTT. As protein: CASSYLSTNTGELFF.

The rearrangement uses TRBV3-1 (or the pseudogene TRBV3-2) and TRBJ1-4, with D possibly being TRBD1 (6 bases). The V end lost 3 bases, the J end lost 7 bases, and 27 bases lay between the germline ends. This CDR3 region has 19 residues. CDR1 is LGHDT, CDR2 YNNKEL, per germline (reference sequence). The CDR3 region is CASSQPPPGTPKSTEKLFF. In DNA, the CDR3 is TGTGCCAGCAGCCAGCCCCCCCCCGGGACACCCAAATCTACTGAAAAACTGTTTTTT.

This chain connects TRBV19 to TRBJ1-2, with no clear D. Germline V gene data show CDR1 as LNHDA and CDR2 as SQIVND (reference sequence). The CDR3 contains 13 residues. V lost 3 bases and J 8 bases, leaving 13 bases between the germline ends. Written as DNA, the CDR3 is TGTGCCAGTAGTATGGTGGGCGCCAGCGGCTACACCTTC. This translates into CASSMVGASGYTF.

The gene calls are TRBV2 and TRBJ2-1; 13 positions agree with TRBD2. Trimming at V came to 7 bases and at J to 3 bases, leaving 6 bases not matched to a gene. The CDR3 sequence is 16 residues long. The V gene's germline CDR1 is SNHLY and CDR2 FYNNEI. The CDR3 region has the DNA TGTGCCAGCAAAAGCTGGACTAGCGGGGGCTACAATGAGCAGTTCTTC. Translating it yields CASKSWTSGGYNEQFF. The entire variable domain, with the rest obtained from reference TRBV2 and TRBJ2-1, is as follows: EPEVTQTPSHQVTQMGQEVILRCVPISNHLYFYWYRQILGQKVEFLVSFYNNEISEKSEIFDDQFSVERPDGSNFTLKIRSTKLEDSAMYFCASKSWTSGGYNEQFFGPGTRLTVL.

This clone was picked up one time. In nucleotides, the CDR3 is TGTGCCAGCAGTTTCCTAGTTCGACAGGGTACAGATACGCAGTATTTT. This codes for CASSFLVRQGTDTQYF. V is TRBV28 and J is TRBJ2-3; 7 nucleotides agree with TRBD1. The CDR3 is 16 amino acids. Looked up from germline, CDR1 is MDHEN and CDR2 is SYDVKM. After removal of 3 bases from V and 3 bases from J, the junction contained 9 bases not matched to a gene.

This rearrangement joins TRBV6-5 to TRBJ1-2, with D hard to call. The CDR3 contains 13 residues. Germline V gene sequence: CDR1 MNHEY, CDR2 SVGAGI. V shed 8 bases and J shed 4 bases, with 14 bases lying between them. In nucleotides, the CDR3 is TGTGCCAGCGACACGAAGGAATCCTATGGCTACACCTTC. Translated: CASDTKESYGYTF.

The chain employs TRBV7-2 and TRBJ2-1; 13 nucleotides agree with TRBD2. From germline, CDR1 is SGHTA and CDR2 FQGNSA. V shed 5 bases and J 9 bases; nucleotides not matched to a gene: 13. There are 17 residues in the CDR3. The CDR3 DNA is TGTGCCAGCAGCCCTACGGGACTAGCGGGGCGGGTGGGTGAGCAGTTCTTC. Translating gives CASSPTGLAGRVGEQFF.

This clone was seen only once. The gene calls are TRBV24-1 and TRBJ2-7; 7 nucleotides agree with TRBD2. The CDR3 extends over 15 amino acids. Germline V lookup: CDR1 KGHDR, CDR2 SFDVKD. Losses at the gene ends were 2 bases for V and 2 bases for J; bases not matched to a gene: 5. This CDR3 is CATSDSGTNPYEQYF. DNA for the CDR3: TGTGCCACCAGTGATTCAGGGACTAACCCCTACGAGCAGTACTTC.

The chain links TRBV5-5 to TRBJ2-1; the D gene is possibly TRBD1 (6 bases). CDR1 and CDR2 (germline): SGHKS, YYEKEE (reference sequence). The germline V and J ends were trimmed by 0 bases and 4 bases, with 8 bases remaining between them. This CDR3 has 14 residues. CDR3 DNA: TGTGCCAGCAGCTTGGTCCAGGGGTACAATGAGCAGTTCTTC. Residues: CASSLVQGYNEQFF.

This chain uses TRBV5-1 with TRBJ2-3, with D unresolved. The length of the CDR3 is 14 residues. CDR1 is SGHRS, CDR2 YFSETQ, per germline. V was trimmed by 4 bases and J by 6 bases, leaving 15 bases between them. The CDR3 DNA follows: TGCGCCAGCAGCCCTACCGGACGTACGGATACGCAGTATTTT. Translation: CASSPTGRTDTQYF.

On this clone itself: Relative to the germline gene, one junction end is altered; a read error may explain this. The chain recombines TRBV6-4 with TRBJ2-7; 7 bases map to TRBD1. Germline V lookup: CDR1 MRHNA, CDR2 SNTAGT. CDR3 size: 15 residues. The CDR3 reads CASRDFHRGYYEQYF. In DNA, the CDR3 is TGTGCCAGCAGGGACTTTCACAGGGGATACTACGAGCAGTACTTC.

This chain uses TRBV6-6 with TRBJ2-3; D is uncertain. Looked up from germline, CDR1 is MNHNY and CDR2 is SVGAGI (reference sequence). Between the trimmed V and J ends, which lost 7 bases and 2 bases, there was a span of 7 bases. This CDR3 is 12 amino acids long. The CDR3 DNA reads TGTGCCAGCACCTCGGACACAGATACGCAGTATTTT. The encoded protein is CASTSDTDTQYF.

This chain connects TRBV24-1 to TRBJ2-1, with TRBD2 matching 8 bases. Trimming took 9 bases from V and 0 from J; bases not matched to a gene: 6. This CDR3 region has 15 residues. Germline-derived CDR1 and CDR2 are KGHDR and SFDVKD. The CDR3, as DNA: TGTGCCACCGGACGGGGGGGTAGCTCCTACAATGAGCAGTTCTTC. Its protein product is CATGRGGSSYNEQFF.

There are a few counts of this clone. The rearrangement links TRBV19 to TRBJ1-5, with D perhaps TRBD1 (6 bases). V was cut by 7 bases and J by 2 bases, with 18 bases left in between. Germline loops: CDR1 LNHDA, CDR2 SQIVND (reference sequence). CDR3 length: 16 amino acids. The CDR3 DNA is TGTGCCAGTACCCATAGGGGGGCGCGCGGCAATCAGCCCCAGCATTTT. This translates into CASTHRGARGNQPQHF.

The V and J genes are TRBV5-1 and TRBJ1-2; D not resolved. Deletions cut 4 bases from V and 4 bases from J, with 26 bases between. The CDR3 runs 18 residues. CDR1 and CDR2 from the germline V gene are SGHRS and YFSETQ. The CDR3 DNA follows: TGCGCCAGCAGCCTCGGCTCAGGACTTTCCACGGTTGGCTATGGCTACACCTTC. Translation gives CASSLGSGLSTVGYGYTF.

The J gene is TRBJ1-1, the V gene TRBV11-3; D is undetermined. The CDR3 totals 16 residues. Trimming removed 5 bases from V and 1 base from J, with 17 bases in between. Germline values: CDR1 SGHNT, CDR2 YENEEA. Here the CDR3 reads CASSRGVAGGNTEAFF. CDR3 in DNA: TGTGCCAGCAGCCGAGGCGTGGCAGGTGGGAACACTGAAGCTTTCTTT.

V and J are TRBV4-2 and TRBJ2-1, with 8 bases identical to TRBD2. Germline loops: CDR1 LGHNA, CDR2 YNFKEQ. With 4 bases clipped from V and 7 bases from J, the junction kept 15 bases outside the gene matches. The CDR3 runs 17 residues. CDR3 nucleotides: TGTGCCAGCAGCCCGACCGGGGGGGATTATGGGTCGAATGAGCAGTTCTTC. Protein product: CASSPTGGDYGSNEQFF.

This clone was counted a single time. The rearrangement uses TRBV10-3 and TRBJ2-7; weak D call: TRBD2 (5 bases). Per the germline V gene, CDR1 is ENHRY and CDR2 is SYGVKD. The CDR3 runs to 15 residues. The V and J ends lost 2 bases and 6 bases respectively, with 17 bases between them. The CDR3: CAISEGVGRLLEQYF. The CDR3 bases are TGTGCCATCAGTGAGGGGGTGGGCAGACTACTCGAGCAGTACTTC.

CDR3 in amino acids: CASSLTPGTFEAFF. The CDR3 DNA is TGTGCCAGCAGCCTCACGCCGGGGACATTTGAAGCTTTCTTT. This sequence joins TRBV7-8 and TRBJ1-1, with a weak D call TRBD1 (6 bases). Trimming removed 5 bases at V and 7 bases at J, with 17 bases between. The V gene's germline CDR1 is SGHVS and CDR2 FQNEAQ. The CDR3 runs to 14 residues.

The chain links TRBV7-2 to TRBJ1-2; D gene ambiguous. V was pared by 4 bases and J by 7 bases, with 16 bases between. CDR1 is SGHTA and CDR2 is FQGNSA in the germline V gene. The CDR3 loop spans 14 amino acids. The CDR3 sequence: CASSSYTSERGYTF. DNA of the CDR3: TGTGCCAGCAGCTCGTATACTTCGGAACGTGGCTACACCTTC.

This clone came up once. The chain combines TRBV11-2 with TRBJ2-7; D may be TRBD1 (8 bases). Germline V gene lookup returns CDR1 SGHAT and CDR2 FQNNGV. V was cut by 5 bases and J by 4 bases, with 18 bases left in between. The CDR3 extends over 15 amino acids. CDR3 nucleotides: TGTGCCAGCAGCCCCACAGGGGGGGGTTTTTACGAGCAGTACTTC. Its translation: CASSPTGGGFYEQYF.

This chain uses TRBV5-4 with TRBJ2-3; D not resolved. The germline CDR1 and CDR2 sequences are SGHNT and YYREEE (reference sequence). This CDR3 comprises 14 residues. V lost 9 bases to trimming and J lost 2 bases, with 16 bases between them. The CDR3 bases are TGTGCCATCCAGCCTACACCCCACACAGATACGCAGTATTTT. Amino acids: CAIQPTPHTDTQYF.

The chain recombines TRBV6-5 with TRBJ2-5; D possibly corresponds to TRBD2 (6 bases). This CDR3 contains 16 residues. Germline CDR1 MNHEY, CDR2 SVGAGI. Trimming removed 0 bases from V and 1 base from J, with 12 bases in between. The CDR3 protein is CASSYSSGGFQETQYF. The CDR3 bases are TGTGCCAGCAGTTACTCGAGTGGGGGGTTCCAAGAGACCCAGTACTTC.

The chain joins TRBV18 to TRBJ2-3; D may be TRBD1 (6 bases). Trimming removed 2 bases from V and 12 bases from J, with 12 bases in between. Per the germline V gene, CDR1 is KGHSH and CDR2 is LQKENI. This CDR3 region has 12 residues. DNA of the CDR3: TGTGCCAGCTCACCAAGGGACACGGACCAGTATTTT. It translates to CASSPRDTDQYF.

J is TRBJ1-6 and V is TRBV19, with D possibly being TRBD1 (6 bases). Germline values: CDR1 LNHDA, CDR2 SQIVND (reference sequence). V gave up 5 bases and J gave up 5 bases, with 7 bases separating them. The CDR3 covers 13 residues. CDR3 in amino acids: CASSQGNNSPLHF. CDR3 sequence (DNA): TGTGCCAGTAGTCAGGGGAATAATTCACCCCTCCACTTT.

This chain connects TRBV11-2 to TRBJ1-5; unclear D gene. The germline V gene encodes CDR1 SGHAT and CDR2 FQNNGV. The CDR3 contains 15 residues. Trimming took 4 bases from V and 8 from J, leaving 18 bases between them. In DNA form, the CDR3 reads TGTGCCAGCAGCTCCCGGGGTAGAACGGGCGAGCCCCAGCATTTT. Amino acid sequence: CASSSRGRTGEPQHF.

The chain couples TRBV5-4 to TRBJ1-4; possibly TRBD1 for D (6 bases). The V and J ends lost 4 bases and 5 bases respectively, with 15 bases between them. The CDR3 has 15 residues. CDR1 SGHNT and CDR2 YYREEE come from the germline V gene (reference sequence). The DNA of the CDR3 is TGTGCCAGCAGCCCACAGGGCCGGCCGAATGAAAAACTGTTTTTT. It codes for CASSPQGRPNEKLFF.

This chain connects TRBV6-6 to TRBJ2-2, with 9 positions matching TRBD1. Germline loops: CDR1 MNHNY, CDR2 SVGAGI (reference sequence). The J segment lost 6 bases and the V segment lost 8 bases, leaving 13 bases of the junction unmatched. This CDR3 is built from 16 residues. The DNA of the CDR3 is TGTGCCAGCCGCTACTCCGGGACAGGGATTCCCGGGGAGCTGTTTTTT. Its translation is CASRYSGTGIPGELFF.

This rearrangement joins TRBV14 to TRBJ2-7; 7 bases align to TRBD1. V was pared by 7 bases and J by 7 bases, with 16 bases of the junction left unmatched. Germline assignment: CDR1 SGHDN and CDR2 FVKESK. This CDR3 is 15 amino acids long. The CDR3 region has the DNA TGTGCCAGCACCAGTGACAGGGCCTGGGCTGGGGAGCAGTACTTC. As protein: CASTSDRAWAGEQYF.